In its sample, the clone carrying this TCR beta chain was seen many times. This entry is derived from a study of T-cell reconstitution after alpha-beta-depleted transplantation in children. This sample's TCRbeta library carried unique molecular identifier barcodes. TCRdb ran MiXCR on the PCR reads and lists one entry per CDR3 protein. Here the sample spans about 230,000 distinct CDR3 sequences, approximately 9.7% being singletons. The ends lost 1 base at V and 6 bases at J; junction bases unmatched: 4. There are 14 residues in the CDR3. Germline assignment: CDR1 SGHRS and CDR2 YFSETQ. The clonotype comes from a human donor who donated a stem cell graft to a child with SCID. The chain recombines TRBV5-1 with TRBJ2-5; 9 nucleotides match TRBD2. The sample was PBMCs from the stem cell graft donor, taken from the stem cell graft. The CDR3 DNA sequence: TGCGCCAGCAGCTTGCCAGCGGGGGGTCAGACCCAGTACTTC. As protein: CASSLPAGGQTQYF.